The 15 T cell receptor beta chains below were found in one sample sequenced in a study of OX40 agonist ivuxolimab in advanced cancers. Method: immunoSEQ multiplex PCR; TCRdb's copy keeps in-frame clones and lacks some. This sample carries some 110,000 clones, roughly 95% of them seen once, and the ten largest clones take over 0.15%. The sequences come from CD4+ or CD8+ T cells sorted from blood, collected in a trial of the OX40 agonist ivuxolimab. The receptors stem from an adult with an advanced solid tumor such as melanoma, head and neck, liver or kidney cancer.

The genes are TRBV19 and TRBJ2-7, with 11 bases matching TRBD2. J was trimmed by 2 bases and V by 6 bases; bases with no gene match: 6. CDR1 and CDR2 from the germline V gene are LNHDA and SQIVND (reference sequence). The CDR3 consists of 15 residues. The CDR3 bases are TGTGCCAGTAGACTAACTAGCGGGAGACCCTACGAGCAGTACTTC. Translation gives CASRLTSGRPYEQYF.

The CDR3 is CASSLGEIAKNIQYF. The CDR3, as DNA: TGCGCCAGCAGCTTGGGGGAGATAGCCAAAAACATTCAGTACTTC. V usage is TRBV5-1 and J usage is TRBJ2-4; D is possibly TRBD2 (5 bases). Germline-derived CDR1 and CDR2 are SGHRS and YFSETQ. Trimming removed 0 bases at V and 0 bases at J, with 7 bases between. The CDR3 runs 15 residues.

The CDR3 coding sequence is TGTGCCAGCAGCTTGGCCTCTGAGGGGGCCTACGGTAATGAAAAACTGTTTTTT. Amino acid sequence: CASSLASEGAYGNEKLFF. The chain joins TRBV5-6 to TRBJ1-4, with 7 bases matching TRBD1. The ends lost 0 bases at V and 4 bases at J; junction bases unmatched: 12. Germline CDR1 SGHDT, CDR2 YYEEEE. This CDR3 comprises 18 residues.

The chain links TRBV5-6 to TRBJ2-3; TRBD2 matches 11 bases. CDR1 is SGHDT, CDR2 YYEEEE, per germline. Trimming cost V 0 bases and J 1 base; bases outside gene matches: 10. This CDR3 contains 19 residues. This CDR3 reads CASSLAGGLAGGRTDTQYF. CDR3 bases: TGTGCCAGCAGCTTGGCCGGAGGGCTAGCGGGGGGACGCACAGATACGCAGTATTTT. Drawing the rest from reference TRBV5-6 and TRBJ2-3, the complete variable domain is DAGVTQSPTHLIKTRGQQVTLRCSPKSGHDTVSWYQQALGQGPQFIFQYYEEEERQRGNFPDRFSGHQFPNYSSELNVNALLLGDSALYLCASSLAGGLAGGRTDTQYFGPGTRLTVL.

In this sample, this clone turned up once. V gene TRBV7-8 combines with J gene TRBJ1-1, with unresolved D. Germline CDR1 SGHVS, CDR2 FQNEAQ. The CDR3 extends over 16 amino acids. V was cut by 2 bases and J by 1 base, with 14 bases left in between. CDR3 amino acids: CASSLTRGSENTEAFF. The DNA for the CDR3 is TGTGCCAGCAGCTTAACGAGAGGCAGCGAGAACACTGAAGCTTTCTTT. The entire variable domain, with the rest obtained from reference TRBV7-8 and TRBJ1-1, is as follows: GAGVSQSPRYKVAKRGQDVALRCDPISGHVSLFWYQQALGQGPEFLTYFQNEAQLDKSGLPSDRFFAERPEGSVSTLKIQRTQQEDSAVYLCASSLTRGSENTEAFFGQGTRLTVV.

V and J are TRBV10-3 and TRBJ2-1, with TRBD2 matching 10 bases. The J segment lost 1 base and the V segment lost 5 bases, leaving 14 bases of the junction unmatched. The CDR3 length is 19 residues. Germline V gene sequence: CDR1 ENHRY, CDR2 SYGVKD. The CDR3 DNA is TGTGCCATCAGTCGGGTTGACAGCGGGGGGGCCGTATCCTACAATGAGCAGTTCTTC. Amino acids: CAISRVDSGGAVSYNEQFF.

The chain combines TRBV28 with TRBJ1-1; D not resolved. V lost 6 bases and J lost 1, with 18 bases in between. The V gene's germline CDR1 is MDHEN and CDR2 SYDVKM. The CDR3 runs to 16 residues. This CDR3 reads CASSPLRRTGNTEAFF. For the CDR3, the DNA is TGTGCCAGCAGCCCACTCCGGCGGACGGGGAACACTGAAGCTTTCTTT. The complete variable domain, with remaining parts taken from reference TRBV28 and TRBJ1-1, reads DVKVTQSSRYLVKRTGEKVFLECVQDMDHENMFWYRQDPGLGLRLIYFSYDVKMKEKGDIPEGYSVSREKKERFSLILESASTNQTSMYLCASSPLRRTGNTEAFFGQGTRLTVV.

This clone was observed a few times. The V call is TRBV19, the J call TRBJ1-4; weak D call: TRBD1 (5 bases). Per the germline V gene, CDR1 is LNHDA and CDR2 is SQIVND (reference sequence). The V end was cut by 10 bases, the J end by 11 bases, with 20 bases between. The CDR3 is made up of 13 amino acids. CDR3 sequence: CATEEGLLGKLFF. For the CDR3, the DNA is TGTGCCACCGAAGAGGGACTGTTGGGGAAACTGTTTTTT. Full variable domain (rest looked up from reference TRBV19 and TRBJ1-4): DGGITQSPKYLFRKEGQNVTLSCEQNLNHDAMYWYRQDPGQGLRLIYYSQIVNDFQKGDIAEGYSVSREKKESFPLTVTSAQKNPTAFYLCATEEGLLGKLFFGSGTQLSVL.

The chain carries TRBV28 and TRBJ2-6, with 13 positions matching TRBD2. The CDR3 is 17 residues long. The ends lost 4 bases at V and 2 bases at J; junction bases unmatched: 2. Looked up from germline, CDR1 is MDHEN and CDR2 is SYDVKM. This CDR3 is CASSSGLAGAGANVLTF. CDR3 nucleotides: TGTGCCAGCAGTTCCGGACTAGCGGGAGCTGGGGCCAACGTCCTGACTTTC.

The chain joins TRBV18 to TRBJ1-4; D perhaps matches TRBD1 (5 bases). The CDR3 is 14 amino acids. With 6 bases removed from V and 3 bases from J, the gap between germline ends came to 11 bases. Germline V gene data show CDR1 as KGHSH and CDR2 as LQKENI. CDR3 nucleotide sequence: TGTGCCAGCTCCCCCAGGGAATCTAATGAAAAACTGTTTTTT. It is translated as CASSPRESNEKLFF.

This sequence joins TRBV18 and TRBJ2-5; D gene unclear. In germline, CDR1 is KGHSH, CDR2 LQKENI. This CDR3 has 13 residues. Deletions cut 3 bases from V and 5 bases from J, with 10 bases between. CDR3 loop: CASSPIPGETQYF. As DNA, the CDR3 is TGTGCCAGCTCACCGATACCGGGTGAGACCCAGTACTTC.

The chain carries TRBV18 and TRBJ2-5; D unclear. CDR1 is KGHSH and CDR2 is LQKENI in the germline V gene. This CDR3 has 16 amino acids. V was shortened by 2 bases and J by 3 bases, with 16 bases between the two germline ends. Written as DNA, the CDR3 is TGTGCCAGCTCACCAGAAGGGTGGGTGCCAGAAGAGACCCAGTACTTC. Translating it yields CASSPEGWVPEETQYF.

The chain uses TRBV11-2 and TRBJ2-1; 12 bases fit TRBD2. V dropped 5 bases and J dropped 8; count of bases not matched to a gene: 16. From germline, CDR1 is SGHAT and CDR2 FQNNGV. The CDR3 sequence is 18 residues long. The CDR3 loop reads CASSPAAGLAGMGDEQFF. The CDR3 DNA follows: TGTGCCAGCAGCCCGGCCGCTGGACTAGCGGGAATGGGTGATGAGCAGTTCTTC. Together with reference TRBV11-2 and TRBJ2-1, the CDR3 gives the full variable domain: EAGVAQSPRYKIIEKRQSVAFWCNPISGHATLYWYQQILGQGPKLLIQFQNNGVVDDSQLPKDRFSAERLKGVDSTLKIQPAKLEDSAVYLCASSPAAGLAGMGDEQFFGPGTRLTVL.

The V gene is TRBV5-3, the J gene TRBJ1-5; the D is unclear. TRBV5-3 is marked as an open reading frame, function uncertain. V gave up 4 bases and J gave up 5 bases, with 10 bases separating them. The CDR3 sequence is 13 residues long. The CDR3 is CARSPRQDQPQHF. Here the CDR3 DNA reads TGTGCCAGAAGCCCACGACAAGATCAGCCCCAGCATTTT.

Here the CDR3 reads CASSKTDTFYEQYF. The CDR3 DNA reads as TGTGCCAGCAGCAAAACAGACACCTTCTACGAGCAGTACTTC. V is TRBV11-2 and J is TRBJ2-7, with D hard to call. The CDR3 runs to 14 residues. Trimming took 5 bases from V and 3 from J, leaving 14 bases between them. The V gene's germline CDR1 is SGHAT and CDR2 FQNNGV. The variable domain in full, with the rest retrieved from reference TRBV11-2 and TRBJ2-7, is EAGVAQSPRYKIIEKRQSVAFWCNPISGHATLYWYQQILGQGPKLLIQFQNNGVVDDSQLPKDRFSAERLKGVDSTLKIQPAKLEDSAVYLCASSKTDTFYEQYFGPGTRLTVT.